This TCR beta chain was retrieved from a study of CD8 T cells in ankylosing spondylitis. Comment on this clonotype: What it binds is unknown.

MiXCR was run by TCRdb on the 5' RACE reads, yielding one entry per CDR3 protein. The table records fewer than 450,000 distinct CDR3 sequences, roughly 17% of them present only once. Whole-study results and caveats: Made up of eight highly homologous variants, a TCR beta motif appeared characteristic of ankylosing spondylitis blood.

The sequence was collected from a male donor with ankylosing spondylitis. The sequencing input was blood, either unsorted or a sorted T cell fraction (not recorded which).

The CDR3: CASTRGGGEGAKNIQYF. The CDR3 region has the DNA TGCGCCAGCACCCGGGGAGGGGGCGAAGGAGCCAAAAACATTCAGTACTTC. The chain links TRBV5-1 to TRBJ2-4; the D gene could be TRBD1 or TRBD2 (7 bases each). The CDR3 runs 17 residues. Germline V gene lookup returns CDR1 SGHRS and CDR2 YFSETQ. V was cut by 6 bases and J by 0 bases, with 19 bases left in between.